What follows is one T cell receptor (beta chain) and its context. After removal of 2 bases from V and 2 bases from J, the junction contained 2 bases not matched to a gene. Looked up from germline, CDR1 is SQVTM and CDR2 is ANQGSEA. The CDR3 covers 13 residues. This sample is drawn from a study of siplizumab effects on memory and regulatory T cells. Here immunoSEQ multiplex PCR was the method, and the copy in TCRdb shows in-frame clones only, minus some. Of 57,000 or so clones listed, about 80% are singletons. Sequenced material: memory CD4+ T cells sorted from blood. The chain has TRBV29-1 and TRBJ2-7; 8 nucleotides match TRBD2. The TCR originated in a human donor in good health. The DNA for the CDR3 is TGCAGCGTTGAACTAGCGGGTACCTACGAGCAGTACTTC. It yields the protein CSVELAGTYEQYF.